A single sample gave rise to the 5 T cell receptor beta chains below, sequenced in a study of blood T cells in healthy people across ages. A second PCR of roughly 7 to 11 cycles used a sample-barcoded 5' primer and a J-beta primer mix. TCRdb passed the 5' RACE reads through MiXCR, listing each CDR3 protein once. This sample has some 890,000 distinct CDR3 sequences, with roughly 28% found just once. The same data also contributed to another study, on T cells of mothers and their children.

Sequenced sample: blood. The receptors shown here come from a woman in her forties in good health.

This chain joins TRBV12-3 or TRBV12-4 and TRBJ2-3, with a weak D call TRBD1 (5 bases). CDR3 length: 12 residues. The CDR3: CVSGSDTDTQYF. CDR3 DNA sequence: TGTGTCTCAGGGTCGGACACAGATACGCAGTATTTT.

This chain uses TRBV7-9 with TRBJ1-2; D gene unclear. This CDR3 has 13 residues. Trimming cost V 5 bases and J 1 base, with 8 bases left between them. CDR1 is SEHNR, CDR2 FQNEAQ, per germline (reference sequence). This CDR3 reads CASSKQNNYGYTF. CDR3 coding DNA: TGTGCCAGCAGCAAACAGAATAACTATGGCTACACCTTC. Looking up the rest from reference TRBV7-9 and TRBJ1-2 gives the full variable domain: DTGVSQNPRHKITKRGQNVTFRCDPISEHNRLYWYRQTLGQGPEFLTYFQNEAQLEKSRLLSDRFSAERPKGSFSTLEIQRTEQGDSAMYLCASSKQNNYGYTFGSGTRLTVV.

In this sample, this clonotype turned up many times. The chain is built from TRBV9 and TRBJ2-7, with D tentatively TRBD2 (6 bases). Germline CDR1 is SGDLS and CDR2 is YYNGEE. The CDR3 is made up of 14 amino acids. Trimming pared 0 bases from V and 3 bases from J, leaving 10 bases between. This CDR3 reads CASSVGGVRYEQYF. DNA of the CDR3: TGTGCCAGCAGCGTAGGGGGGGTTCGCTACGAGCAGTACTTC.

The rearrangement uses TRBV6-1 and TRBJ1-5; D uncertain. The CDR3 is made up of 16 amino acids. Germline V gene sequence: CDR1 MNHNS, CDR2 SASEGT. V gave up 1 base and J gave up 0 bases, with 10 bases separating them. DNA of the CDR3: TGTGCCAGCAGTGAAGGTGCGCCTTATAGCAATCAGCCCCAGCATTTT. Its translation: CASSEGAPYSNQPQHF.

This clonotype was counted only a few times. The chain couples TRBV6-1 to TRBJ2-5; D perhaps matches TRBD2 (7 bases). The CDR3 has 15 amino acids. The germline V gene has CDR1 MNHNS and CDR2 SASEGT. V gave up 7 bases and J gave up 5 bases, with 20 bases separating them. Here the CDR3 reads CASTGGWGGRETQYF. The DNA of the CDR3 is TGTGCCAGCACCGGAGGTTGGGGGGGCAGGGAGACCCAGTACTTC.